Following are 23 T cell receptor beta chains from one sample sequenced in a study of monozygotic twins with inflammatory bowel disease. TCRdb derives one entry per CDR3 protein from the 5' RACE reads, leaving out DNA. Recorded for this sample: fewer than 550,000 distinct CDR3 sequences. The sample was blood. The receptor source for this set is a human donor with ulcerative colitis or Crohn's disease, or a healthy co-twin of an affected twin (not recorded which).

This rearrangement joins TRBV20-1 to TRBJ2-7; TCRdb names TRBD1, which stays unverified in the absence of DNA. The CDR3 totals 13 residues. Germline CDR1 DFQATT, CDR2 SNEGSKA (reference sequence). The CDR3 protein is CSAPGDGTYEQYF.

The chain employs TRBV10-3 and TRBJ2-2. Germline V gives CDR1 ENHRY, CDR2 SYGVKD. The CDR3 extends over 13 amino acids. CDR3 in amino acids: CAISESNPGELFF.

The chain recombines TRBV20-1 with TRBJ1-6; the D gene TCRdb calls, TRBD1, cannot be checked with no DNA. Germline CDR1 DFQATT, CDR2 SNEGSKA (reference sequence). This CDR3 contains 13 residues. This chain's CDR3 is CSARGGQASPLHF.

The V and J genes are TRBV9 and TRBJ2-1; TCRdb names TRBD1, which stays unverified in the absence of DNA. Germline lookup yields CDR1 SGDLS and CDR2 YYNGEE. CDR3 length: 15 amino acids. CDR3 region: CASSGNGTNYNEQFF.

This chain uses TRBV5-1 with TRBJ1-1; the TCRdb call, TRBD1, lacks DNA for checking. CDR3 size: 16 residues. Germline lookup yields CDR1 SGHRS and CDR2 YFSETQ. The CDR3 is CASSLRPGIGNTEAFF.

This chain links TRBV5-6 with TRBJ2-3; TCRdb proposes TRBD2, but this gene call is untestable without DNA. CDR1 is SGHDT and CDR2 is YYEEEE in the germline V gene. The CDR3 loop spans 15 amino acids. CDR3 amino acids: CASSWGREGADTQYF.

The V gene is TRBV5-1, the J gene TRBJ2-2; the TRBD2 assignment by TCRdb is unverifiable without DNA. CDR3 length: 14 residues. Germline V gene sequence: CDR1 SGHRS, CDR2 YFSETQ. CDR3 sequence reads: CASSSGTGGGELFF. Looking up the rest from reference TRBV5-1 and TRBJ2-2 gives the full variable domain: KAGVTQTPRYLIKTRGQQVTLSCSPISGHRSVSWYQQTPGQGLQFLFEYFSETQRNKGNFPGRFSGRQFSNSRSEMNVSTLELGDSALYLCASSSGTGGGELFFGEGSRLTVL.

The gene calls are TRBV6-5 and TRBJ2-7. Looked up from germline, CDR1 is MNHEY and CDR2 is SVGAGI. This CDR3 is built from 13 residues. The CDR3 spells CASSYGRNYEQYF.

CDR3 sequence reads: CATSGGSSYNEQFF. This chain connects TRBV24-1 to TRBJ2-1. The germline gives CDR1 KGHDR, CDR2 SFDVKD. The length of the CDR3 is 14 residues.

The genes are TRBV6-5 and TRBJ1-5; there is no DNA to check the TCRdb D call of TRBD1. The germline V gene encodes CDR1 MNHEY and CDR2 SVGAGI. CDR3 length: 15 residues. CDR3 residues: CASSYKGDGNQPQHF.

The V and J genes are TRBV5-1 and TRBJ2-1. The CDR3 totals 15 residues. The germline CDR1 and CDR2 sequences are SGHRS and YFSETQ. The chain's CDR3 is CASSLETGSYNEQFF. The whole variable domain, filled in from reference TRBV5-1 and TRBJ2-1, reads KAGVTQTPRYLIKTRGQQVTLSCSPISGHRSVSWYQQTPGQGLQFLFEYFSETQRNKGNFPGRFSGRQFSNSRSEMNVSTLELGDSALYLCASSLETGSYNEQFFGPGTRLTVL.

The V and J genes are TRBV29-1 and TRBJ2-3; TCRdb lists TRBD1, though no DNA is available to test this call. The CDR3 totals 15 residues. Germline assignment: CDR1 SQVTM and CDR2 ANQGSEA. CDR3 region: CSVEISQGLADTQYF.

The gene calls are TRBV29-1 and TRBJ1-1; TCRdb lists TRBD1, though no DNA is available to test this call. The germline gives CDR1 SQVTM, CDR2 ANQGSEA. The CDR3 is made up of 15 amino acids. CDR3 residues: CSVVGGAWVNTEAFF.

The chain combines TRBV3-1 with TRBJ1-5; the TRBD1 assignment by TCRdb is unverifiable without DNA. CDR1 LGHDT and CDR2 YNNKEL come from the germline V gene (reference sequence). The CDR3 runs to 14 residues. CDR3 in amino acids: CASSQGRGPQPQHF.

The chain recombines TRBV4-3 with TRBJ1-1. This CDR3 is 16 amino acids long. The germline V gene has CDR1 LGHNA and CDR2 YSLEER. CDR3 region: CASSQDRGQGGTEAFF.

This chain uses TRBV7-9 with TRBJ2-7; the D call from TCRdb, TRBD2, cannot be confirmed without DNA. The germline gives CDR1 SEHNR, CDR2 FQNEAQ (reference sequence). CDR3 length: 13 residues. The CDR3 spells CASSLLAGNEQYF.

The chain recombines TRBV11-2 with TRBJ2-1; without DNA, the TCRdb call of TRBD2 cannot be checked. The CDR3 contains 17 residues. Per the germline V gene, CDR1 is SGHAT and CDR2 is FQNNGV. This chain's CDR3 is CASSLWTSGGARNEQFF.

V is TRBV28 and J is TRBJ2-1; TCRdb gives TRBD1 as the D gene, but with no DNA this cannot be confirmed. The CDR3 is 12 amino acids. Per the germline V gene, CDR1 is MDHEN and CDR2 is SYDVKM. The CDR3: CASRRGTNEQFF.

CDR3 in amino acids: CASSGRTASYEQYF. The chain employs TRBV5-6 and TRBJ2-7; TCRdb calls TRBD2, which cannot be checked without DNA. CDR3 size: 14 residues. Germline V gene sequence: CDR1 SGHDT, CDR2 YYEEEE.

The chain joins TRBV18 to TRBJ1-1; TCRdb reports TRBD1, a call that lacks DNA to check it against. Germline assignment: CDR1 KGHSH and CDR2 LQKENI. This CDR3 has 17 residues. The CDR3 region is CASSPLVGTGLNTEAFF.

The chain recombines TRBV6-1 with TRBJ2-1. CDR1 and CDR2 (germline): MNHNS, SASEGT. The CDR3 loop spans 14 amino acids. This chain's CDR3 is CATNDREVKNEQFF.

CDR3 protein: CASSWGAAGTDTQYF. This rearrangement joins TRBV7-2 to TRBJ2-3; TCRdb's D call of TRBD1 is untestable without DNA. The germline CDR1 and CDR2 sequences are SGHTA and FQGNSA. The CDR3 spans 15 residues.

The rearrangement uses TRBV20-1 and TRBJ2-1; the TCRdb call, TRBD2, lacks DNA for checking. Germline V lookup: CDR1 DFQATT, CDR2 SNEGSKA (reference sequence). This CDR3 spans 17 amino acids. CDR3 in amino acids: CSARDYLAGDLYNEQFF.